This T cell receptor beta chain was identified during a study of T cell responses to AZD1222 COVID-19 vaccine. Germline-derived CDR1 and CDR2 are GTSNPN and SVGIG (reference sequence). The CDR3 covers 13 residues. V lost 3 bases, J lost 7 bases, and 10 bases lay in between. The repertoire was sequenced with immunoSEQ multiplex PCR; TCRdb's copy has only in-frame clones and lacks some. The repertoire holds about 140,000 clones, 92% seen once, with 3% to 4.5% in the top ten. The TCR was taken from an adult who received the AZD1222 COVID-19 vaccine. The V gene is TRBV30, the J gene TRBJ1-6; no reliable D call. Sequenced material: peripheral blood, taken 28 days after the second AZD1222 dose. The CDR3 loop is CAWRGTNNSPLHF. The DNA for the CDR3 is TGTGCCTGGAGGGGAACTAACAATTCACCCCTCCACTTT.